Given below is one T cell receptor beta chain in context. Antigen specificity is unknown. This entry comes from a study of T cell responses to AZD1222 COVID-19 vaccine. Study background: Pooling of second doses given at about 4 or about 12 weeks was done.

Using immunoSEQ multiplex PCR, the repertoire was profiled, and TCRdb retains in-frame clones only, with some absent. There are about 120,000 clones in the sample; roughly 88% occur only once, and more than 3% lies in the top ten. Per germline, CDR1 SGHRS and CDR2 YFSETQ. The CDR3 length is 15 residues. The ends were cut back, 0 bases at V and 0 bases at J, with 7 bases in the middle. General observations from the study: Reports say nearly half of spike-specific TCRs go after unmutated variant regions. Donors were largely white British and mainly female; clonal diversity was possibly underestimated. Baseline testing showed seropositivity in only six or seven AZD1222 recipients.

This TCR derives from an adult in good health. The specimen was peripheral blood, collected on day 0 of AZD1222 vaccination. The chain has TRBV5-1 and TRBJ2-4, with D unresolved. Here the CDR3 reads CASSLGSTAKNIQYF. CDR3 sequence (DNA): TGCGCCAGCAGCTTGGGATCGACAGCCAAAAACATTCAGTACTTC. Together with reference TRBV5-1 and TRBJ2-4, the CDR3 gives the full variable domain: KAGVTQTPRYLIKTRGQQVTLSCSPISGHRSVSWYQQTPGQGLQFLFEYFSETQRNKGNFPGRFSGRQFSNSRSEMNVSTLELGDSALYLCASSLGSTAKNIQYFGAGTRLSVL.